This T cell receptor beta chain is drawn from a study of human T cells and chemical hapten exposure. Study context: The sensitizing agent was 2% DPC, placed on 2 cm by 2 cm of upper inner arm skin. Affected patients, primarily female, had alopecia areata, totalis or universalis.

Study outcomes and limitations: Among TCRs, those above 1 in 1000 frequency were unaffected by DPC sensitization. Expanded TCRs were compared with controls, and the expanded TCRs formed significantly more large CDR3 similarity clusters.

The time point denotes: pre-sensitization, week 0. The treatment: therapeutic diphenylcyclopropenone sensitization with weekly scalp DPC. This clonotype was recorded many times. The target antigen is unknown. Trimming at V came to 4 bases and at J to 5 bases, leaving 5 bases not matched to a gene. The CDR3 is 14 amino acids. Germline V gives CDR1 KGHSH, CDR2 LQKENI. TCRdb ran MiXCR on the RACE reads and lists one entry per CDR3 protein. The table shows 62,000 or so distinct CDR3 sequences, with approximately 10% occurring only once. The J gene is TRBJ1-1, the V gene TRBV18, with TRBD1 matching 9 bases. Sequenced material: whole blood, taken in connection with sensitization to the hapten diphenylcyclopropenone (DPC). The clonotype was recovered from a woman in her 50s with alopecia areata. Some clones in this sample may be carry-over from other donors' samples. CDR3 coding DNA: TGTGCCAGCTCACAGGACAGGGGCGCGACTGAAGCTTTCTTT. Translating gives CASSQDRGATEAFF.